This T cell receptor (beta chain) was recorded in a study of blood T cell repertoires in COVID-19. Profiled with immunoSEQ multiplex PCR; TCRdb holds only in-frame clones, not every one. Here the sample spans hundreds of thousands of clones, around 85% being singletons. The sequence was collected from a woman younger than 45 who had been exposed to COVID-19. Sequenced: PBMCs or T cells enriched from blood (not recorded which).

The CDR3 nucleotides read TGTGCCAGCAGACAGGGGGCGCGTTTAAAAACGACTGAAGCTTTCTTT. Amino acid sequence: CASRQGARLKTTEAFF. The V call is TRBV2, the J call TRBJ1-1; 9 positions agree with TRBD1. This CDR3 is 16 amino acids long. From germline, CDR1 is SNHLY and CDR2 FYNNEI. V dropped 6 bases and J dropped 5; count of bases not matched to a gene: 13.